What follows are 23 T cell receptor beta chains derived from one specimen sequenced in a study of spatial heterogeneity in lung cancer. The time point is: blood at routine non-recurrence follow-up after resection. Extraction of whole RNA from tumor, nontumor lung or frozen PBMC preceded unsorted sequencing. MiXCR was run by TCRdb on the 5' RACE reads, yielding one entry per CDR3 protein. The sample yields 45,000 to 65,000 distinct CDR3 sequences, around 6.7% seen once. The sample in question was PBMCs, obtained at follow-up. Every receptor here comes from a female donor with early-stage non-small cell lung cancer.

This chain links TRBV6-5 with TRBJ1-2; D is unclear. V lost 5 bases and J lost 4, with 8 bases in between. The CDR3 has 12 amino acids. Germline CDR1 MNHEY, CDR2 SVGAGI. CDR3 DNA: TGTGCCAGCAGTGGACTGCGCTATGGCTACACCTTC. Amino acid sequence: CASSGLRYGYTF.

In its sample, this clonotype was seen many times. This CDR3 reads CASSLTGALEQYF. The CDR3 region has the DNA TGTGCCAGCAGTCTTACAGGGGCATTGGAGCAGTACTTC. The V call is TRBV12-3 or TRBV12-4, the J call TRBJ2-7, with TRBD1 identical over 7 bases. The J segment lost 7 bases and the V segment lost 5 bases, leaving 8 bases of the junction unmatched. The CDR3 spans 13 residues.

This rearrangement joins TRBV6-2 or TRBV6-3 to TRBJ2-7, with no clear D. The CDR3 has 12 amino acids. The germline CDR1 and CDR2 sequences are MNHEY and SVGEGT. V dropped 6 bases and J dropped 5 bases, with 11 bases sitting between them. The CDR3 DNA is TGTGCCAGCAGCCTTGGACCCAACGAGCAGTACTTC. Amino acid sequence: CASSLGPNEQYF.

This clonotype was recorded at least ten times. The CDR3 DNA reads as TGCAGTGCTAGAGGGGAGGAATTAGAGACCCAGTACTTC. The encoded protein is CSARGEELETQYF. The gene calls are TRBV20-1 and TRBJ2-5; possible D gene TRBD2, 6 bases. The germline V gene has CDR1 DFQATT and CDR2 SNEGSKA (reference sequence). Trimming removed 1 base from V and 4 bases from J, with 10 bases in between. The CDR3 sequence is 13 residues long.

This clonotype was recorded at least ten times. The gene calls are TRBV20-1 and TRBJ2-2; D may be TRBD2 (6 bases). Germline loops: CDR1 DFQATT, CDR2 SNEGSKA (reference sequence). V was shortened by 3 bases and J by 5 bases, with 22 bases between the two germline ends. The CDR3 is 17 residues long. The chain's CDR3 is CSARIGGTPEMTGELFF. The CDR3, as DNA: TGCAGTGCTAGGATCGGGGGAACCCCGGAGATGACCGGGGAGCTGTTTTTT.

This clonotype was seen ten or more times. The chain has TRBV5-1 and TRBJ2-7; possibly TRBD1 or TRBD2 for D (5 bases each). CDR3 length equals 15 residues. Trimming pared 4 bases from V and 2 bases from J, leaving 16 bases between. CDR1 is SGHRS and CDR2 is YFSETQ in the germline V gene. CDR3 nucleotide sequence: TGCGCCAGCAGCCACGGGACGGCAACCCCCTACGAGCAGTACTTC. Protein sequence: CASSHGTATPYEQYF.

This clonotype was seen repeatedly, ten times or more. The chain is built from TRBV5-1 and TRBJ2-3; a possible D gene is TRBD1 (6 bases). Per germline, CDR1 SGHRS and CDR2 YFSETQ. This CDR3 is built from 15 residues. The V and J ends lost 1 base and 1 base respectively, with 10 bases between them. The CDR3 sequence is CASSLRTDRTDTQYF. CDR3 sequence (DNA): TGCGCCAGCAGCTTGCGGACAGACCGCACAGATACGCAGTATTTT.

V gene TRBV7-2 combines with J gene TRBJ1-1; no clear D gene. Germline-derived CDR1 and CDR2 are SGHTA and FQGNSA. The CDR3 runs to 15 residues. Trimming stripped 1 base from V and 2 bases from J, with 11 bases between. CDR3 in amino acids: CASSLGYGSNTEAFF. DNA of the CDR3: TGTGCCAGCAGCTTAGGGTATGGGAGTAACACTGAAGCTTTCTTT.

The V and J genes are TRBV20-1 and TRBJ2-2, with 8 nucleotides matching TRBD1. CDR3 length equals 15 residues. Germline CDR1 reads DFQATT; CDR2 reads SNEGSKA (reference sequence). Losses at the gene ends were 5 bases for V and 0 bases for J; bases not matched to a gene: 5. The CDR3 DNA sequence: TGCAGTGCTTACCCAGGGGGCGCGAACACCGGGGAGCTGTTTTTT. Amino acid sequence: CSAYPGGANTGELFF.

In its sample, this clonotype was seen many times. The chain has TRBV15 and TRBJ2-2; TRBD2 aligns across 8 bases. After removal of 3 bases from V and 6 bases from J, the junction contained 9 bases not matched to a gene. CDR3 length equals 16 residues. The V gene's germline CDR1 is LNHNV and CDR2 YYDKDF (reference sequence). In DNA form, the CDR3 reads TGTGCCACCAGCAGCTACGGGACTAGTCGATCCGGGGAGCTGTTTTTT. Protein product: CATSSYGTSRSGELFF.

This clonotype was detected many times. The chain links TRBV6-5 to TRBJ1-6; D call uncertain. Trimming pared 2 bases from V and 3 bases from J, leaving 11 bases between. Looked up from germline, CDR1 is MNHEY and CDR2 is SVGAGI. The CDR3 runs to 16 residues. CDR3 sequence: CASSYGRPFYNSPLHF. The CDR3, as DNA: TGTGCCAGCAGTTACGGCCGACCCTTCTATAATTCACCCCTCCACTTT.

This clonotype came up a few times. The V call is TRBV20-1, the J call TRBJ2-7; 7 nucleotides line up with TRBD2. Germline CDR1 reads DFQATT; CDR2 reads SNEGSKA (reference sequence). V lost 2 bases and J lost 6; bases outside the gene matches: 10. The CDR3 runs 14 residues. DNA of the CDR3: TGCAGTGCTAGACCGCAGGGAGGGCTGGTCGAGCAGTACTTC. Protein product: CSARPQGGLVEQYF.

This clonotype has a handful of counts. The V call is TRBV3-1, the J call TRBJ2-2, with 11 bases aligning to TRBD1. The CDR3 covers 17 residues. V was clipped by 4 bases and J by 4 bases; unmatched bases: 8. Germline-derived CDR1 and CDR2 are LGHDT and YNNKEL (reference sequence). This chain's CDR3 is CASSRTTGTGGTGELFF. CDR3 bases: TGTGCCAGCAGCCGGACTACCGGGACAGGGGGCACCGGGGAGCTGTTTTTT.

This clonotype appeared many times. The CDR3 sequence: CASSLRQGVYGYTF. The CDR3 coding sequence is TGTGCCAGCAGTTTACGGCAGGGTGTCTATGGCTACACCTTC. The chain links TRBV28 to TRBJ1-2; possibly TRBD1 for D (5 bases). V was trimmed by 2 bases and J by 4 bases, leaving 11 bases between them. This CDR3 region has 14 residues. Looked up from germline, CDR1 is MDHEN and CDR2 is SYDVKM.

This clonotype was recorded at least ten times. This chain joins TRBV7-9 and TRBJ2-3, with TRBD2 matching 13 bases. Germline-derived CDR1 and CDR2 are SEHNR and FQNEAQ (reference sequence). CDR3 length equals 15 residues. V gave up 6 bases and J gave up 9 bases; unmatched junction bases: 9. CDR3 sequence reads: CASRQGLAGSWTQYF. CDR3 in DNA: TGTGCCAGCAGACAGGGACTAGCGGGGTCCTGGACGCAGTATTTT.

There are many counts of this clonotype. The chain couples TRBV7-3 to TRBJ2-1; 11 bases fit TRBD2. V lost 6 bases to trimming and J lost 7 bases; unmatched junction nucleotides: 8. Germline values: CDR1 SGHTA, CDR2 FQGTGA. The CDR3 is made up of 15 amino acids. The CDR3 sequence: CASRLAGGPLNEQFF. The CDR3 DNA reads as TGTGCCAGCAGGTTAGCGGGGGGGCCGCTTAATGAGCAGTTCTTC.

This clonotype was detected many times. This chain uses TRBV13 with TRBJ2-7; TRBD2 matches at 9 bases. After removal of 5 bases from V and 0 bases from J, the junction contained 5 bases not matched to a gene. CDR1 PRHDT and CDR2 FYEKMQ come from the germline V gene (reference sequence). The CDR3 is 15 residues long. For the CDR3, the DNA is TGTGCCAGCAGCCCTAGCGGGGTCAGCTCCTACGAGCAGTACTTC. Translation: CASSPSGVSSYEQYF.

This clonotype appeared a few times. The rearrangement links TRBV7-9 to TRBJ1-1; D might be TRBD1 (5 bases). Trimming pared 1 base from V and 3 bases from J, leaving 9 bases between. The CDR3 is 14 amino acids. Germline values: CDR1 SEHNR, CDR2 FQNEAQ (reference sequence). The CDR3 here is CASSLVDSDTEAFF. DNA for the CDR3: TGTGCCAGCAGCTTAGTAGACAGCGACACTGAAGCTTTCTTT.

The rearrangement uses TRBV19 and TRBJ2-2, with TRBD1 matching over 9 bases. CDR1 is LNHDA, CDR2 SQIVND, per germline (reference sequence). V shed 7 bases and J 6 bases; nucleotides not matched to a gene: 6. The CDR3 is 14 residues long. The DNA of the CDR3 is TGTGCCAGTACCGGGACAGGGATGCCCGGGGAGCTGTTTTTT. It is translated as CASTGTGMPGELFF.

The chain carries TRBV7-2 and TRBJ1-5; 9 nucleotides agree with TRBD1. Germline trimming cut 4 bases from V and 0 bases from J; bases unmatched to any gene: 4. The CDR3 runs 16 residues. The germline V gene has CDR1 SGHTA and CDR2 FQGNSA. Written as DNA, the CDR3 is TGTGCCAGCAGCTCGAGACAGGGGGGTAGCAATCAGCCCCAGCATTTT. This sequence encodes CASSSRQGGSNQPQHF.

In this sample, this clonotype turned up a few times. This chain links TRBV11-2 with TRBJ2-3, with 8 bases lining up with TRBD2. Germline CDR1 is SGHAT and CDR2 is FQNNGV. The V gene end was trimmed by 6 bases and the J gene end by 1 base; junction bases not matched to a gene: 9. The CDR3 is 16 amino acids. DNA for the CDR3: TGTGCCAGCAGTCCTGGTCGAGCGGGAGGCACAGATACGCAGTATTTT. This sequence encodes CASSPGRAGGTDTQYF.

The chain employs TRBV2 and TRBJ2-3, with a possible D match to TRBD2 (5 bases). With 3 bases removed from V and 1 base from J, the gap between germline ends came to 8 bases. Germline loops: CDR1 SNHLY, CDR2 FYNNEI. The CDR3 runs 14 residues. The CDR3 loop is CASSETTRTDTQYF. CDR3 DNA: TGTGCCAGCAGTGAGACTACCCGCACAGATACGCAGTATTTT.

This clonotype was recorded at least ten times. One end of the junction does not line up with germline, which may come from a read error. The J gene is TRBJ1-1, the V gene TRBV28; D gene uncertain. CDR1 MDHEN and CDR2 SYDVKM come from the germline V gene. The CDR3 has 11 amino acids. The CDR3 spells CASSLRHSRLF. For the CDR3, the DNA is TGTGCCAGCAGTTTGAGGCACTCGCGGCTCTTT.